This TCR beta chain was found in a study of radiation and T cells in renal cell carcinoma. The table came from immunoSEQ multiplex PCR; TCRdb's copy has only in-frame clones and leaves some out. The sample lists around 100,000 clones; more than 65% were seen once. The V gene end was trimmed by 2 bases and the J gene end by 5 bases; junction bases not matched to a gene: 3. The germline CDR1 and CDR2 sequences are PRHDT and FYEKMQ (reference sequence). The CDR3 is 15 amino acids. Sample time point: blood 4 weeks post-SBRT, at nephrectomy. Treatment here: 15 Gy SBRT to primary tumor, nephrectomy 4 weeks later. Nephrectomy followed 15 Gy stereotactic body radiation by 4 weeks. This renal cell carcinoma was of the clear cell type.

The chain recombines TRBV13 with TRBJ2-5, with 12 bases that match TRBD2. This sequence was found in a man aged 55 to 70 with renal cell carcinoma. The material sequenced was blood, taken from a patient whose treatment included radiotherapy and nephrectomy. The CDR3 region has the DNA TGTGCCAGCAGCTTAACTAGCGGGAGGTTGGAGACCCAGTACTTC. This sequence encodes CASSLTSGRLETQYF.